This entry describes one TCR beta chain. Its antigen is still unknown. No much larger clone exists at a distance of one base, and base qualities are not known. This specimen belongs to a study of metastatic and nonmetastatic thyroid tumors (dated by TCRdb to the early 2020s). About the investigation overall: The researchers compared repertoires between peripheral blood samples and tumor or nodule tissue samples from patients with malignant or benign thyroid disease. Study-level results and caveats: In both blood and tumor samples, TCR beta diversity was reported to be significantly higher in malignant tumors than in benign nodules.

Before undergoing thyroid surgery, none of the patients had been given any kind of treatment. Using T-cell receptor beta sequencing, the researchers looked back retrospectively at clinical samples from patients, gathered between about 2011 and 2018. Receptors were amplified or captured by PCR. TCRdb shows the sequencer as Illumina HiSeq 4000. High-throughput sequencing was used to profile the TCR beta-chain CDR3 region of each patient. In the authors' own workflow: Drawing on CDR3 differences between clinicopathological groups, the researchers built a classifier meant to tell apart patients with distant-metastatic papillary thyroid cancer. To measure repertoire diversity the researchers used the Shannon index, while the Morisita-Horn index served to gauge how similar the tumor and blood repertoires were. Using fastp at Q25 and MiXCR, TCRdb reprocessed the public reads and kept productive beta chains. The V and J calls reflect TCRdb's pipeline rather than the authors' work. This sample comprises more than 10,000 clones, approximately 21% of them detected only once. The ten top clones hold approximately 15% of the sample.

V loses 9 bases of germline sequence and J loses 0 bases, and the interval between the two ends is 11 bases. The CDR3 has 13 amino acids, counting the end cysteine and phenylalanine. Only the CDR3 portion is preserved as DNA: 39 bases, with reading frame beginning at the first base. CDR1 MNHNS and CDR2 SASEGT are derived from the germline V gene. The V and J genes are TRBV6-1 and TRBJ1-1, with an unclear D gene assignment. Sample: adjacent normal tissue. This TCR came from a female donor with papillary thyroid cancer or a benign thyroid nodule (not recorded which). Some clones in this sample may be carry-over from other donors' samples. CDR3 protein: CASILSLNTEAFF. The nucleotides read TGTGCCAGTATCCTCAGCCTGAACACTGAAGCTTTCTTT.